Listed below are T cell receptor beta chains from one sample, sequenced in a study of blood T cell repertoires in COVID-19. Generated by immunoSEQ multiplex PCR, the TCRdb table keeps only in-frame clones and is missing some. The sample includes around 240,000 clones, about 85% of them seen just once. Material for sequencing was peripheral blood. Source of these receptors: a man aged 40-50 years with acute or convalescent COVID-19. The conserved cysteine and the conserved F or W are not part of the CDR3 here.

v_call,j_call,cdr3_aa
TRBV5-1,TRBJ1-2,ASSLGQVNYGYT
TRBV30,TRBJ1-1,ACGQGGRVAEAF
TRBV27,TRBJ1-4,ATRQVGNEKLF
TRBV5-1,TRBJ2-3,ASSFGTSGGSDTQY
TRBV2,TRBJ2-5,ASTGLAGGRETQY
TRBV6-1,TRBJ2-5,ASSEEGMRKTQY
TRBV7-2,TRBJ1-4,ASSLAAGLNEKLF
TRBV5-1,TRBJ2-3,ASSLSVSDTQY
TRBV29-1,TRBJ1-2,SVEVRRDYGYT
TRBV19,TRBJ1-3,ASSARPGSGNTIY
TRBV7-9,TRBJ1-2,ASSPLGQGDGYT
TRBV6-5,TRBJ1-4,ASSLSFGTNEKLF
TRBV29-1,TRBJ1-5,SVSLTGDGQPQH
TRBV28,TRBJ1-2,ASSLQGTLYGYT
TRBV3-1/TRBV3-2,TRBJ2-3,ASSFSGSTDTQY
TRBV10-3,TRBJ2-5,AIRGTSGEETQY
TRBV6-9,TRBJ2-1,ASSSPRGSGGNYNEQF
TRBV4-2,TRBJ1-1,ASSLQGGQAF
TRBV7-8,TRBJ1-6,ASSLLPYSGSYNSPLH
TRBV10-1,TRBJ2-1,ASSGSFNEQF
TRBV5-6,TRBJ2-7,ASSPSDRGSYEQY
TRBV10-3,TRBJ2-2,AISETTGDTGELF